Given below is one T cell receptor (beta chain) in context. Its matching antigen is unknown. The data originate from a study of T cells expressing NK-cell markers. Study-wide background: From sorted CD3+CD56+NKG2C+, CD3+CD56+NKG2C- and CD3+CD56-NKG2C+ T cells came the TCR beta repertoires. With respect to HCMV, seven of the eight sequenced donors were seropositive, and one was seronegative. Study-wide findings and caveats: Four donors likewise had their CD3+CD56-NKG2C+ fraction led by these clonotypes.

Germline loops: CDR1 LNHDA, CDR2 SQIVND (reference sequence). The CDR3 consists of 12 residues. TCRdb reworked the 5' RACE reads into one entry per CDR3 protein, no DNA. The repertoire table contains some 410,000 distinct CDR3 sequences. The specimen was blood T cells: a sorted CD56 or NKG2C T cell subset, CD4+ or CD8+ T cells, or bulk PBMC T cells (not recorded which). The source is a woman between 18 and 70 years old in good health. The rearrangement uses TRBV19 and TRBJ2-1; TCRdb names TRBD2, which stays unverified in the absence of DNA. This CDR3 reads CASSMGLPEQFF. The variable domain in full, with the rest retrieved from reference TRBV19 and TRBJ2-1, is DGGITQSPKYLFRKEGQNVTLSCEQNLNHDAMYWYRQDPGQGLRLIYYSQIVNDFQKGDIAEGYSVSREKKESFPLTVTSAQKNPTAFYLCASSMGLPEQFFGPGTRLTVL.